Listed here are 5 T cell receptor beta chains from one sample, sequenced in a study of T cell responses to AZD1222 COVID-19 vaccine. Generated by immunoSEQ multiplex PCR, the TCRdb table keeps only in-frame clones and is missing some. The sample has under 95,000 clones, roughly 85% seen once. The sequences come from peripheral blood, collected 28 days after the second AZD1222 dose. These receptors all stem from an adult who received the AZD1222 COVID-19 vaccine.

The J gene is TRBJ2-5, the V gene TRBV2; 7 nucleotides agree with TRBD2. The CDR3 loop spans 12 amino acids. Trimming took 8 bases from V and 7 from J; bases not matched to a gene: 7. Germline assignment: CDR1 SNHLY and CDR2 FYNNEI. In DNA form, the CDR3 reads TGTGCCAGCCGGGGGGTAGGGCGGACCCAGTACTTC. The encoded protein is CASRGVGRTQYF.

This chain connects TRBV7-2 to TRBJ1-1; no clear D gene. The CDR3 contains 14 residues. Looked up from germline, CDR1 is SGHTA and CDR2 is FQGNSA. Deletions cut 3 bases from V and 1 base from J, with 9 bases between. This CDR3 reads CASSFKSQNTEAFF. CDR3 DNA sequence: TGTGCCAGCAGCTTTAAATCACAGAACACTGAAGCTTTCTTT.

The count of this clone is one. The chain uses TRBV10-1 and TRBJ2-4; D gene unclear. V was shortened by 6 bases and J by 0 bases, with 15 bases between the two germline ends. The germline gives CDR1 WNHNN, CDR2 SYGVQD (reference sequence). The CDR3 sequence is 16 residues long. The CDR3: CASRPLNLLAKNIQYF. The CDR3 nucleotides are TGCGCCAGCAGGCCTCTGAATTTATTAGCCAAAAACATTCAGTACTTC.

Concerning this clone: The same CDR3 arises from other DNA sequences in this sample as well. This chain links TRBV7-9 with TRBJ1-2, with D unresolved. Germline assignment: CDR1 SEHNR and CDR2 FQNEAQ (reference sequence). The CDR3 is made up of 13 amino acids. Trimming stripped 2 bases from V and 8 bases from J, with 12 bases between. The CDR3 here is CASSLPSGSGYTF. As DNA, the CDR3 is TGTGCCAGCAGCTTACCCTCCGGAAGCGGCTACACCTTC. Full variable domain (missing parts from reference TRBV7-9 and TRBJ1-2): DTGVSQNPRHKITKRGQNVTFRCDPISEHNRLYWYRQTLGQGPEFLTYFQNEAQLEKSRLLSDRFSAERPKGSFSTLEIQRTEQGDSAMYLCASSLPSGSGYTFGSGTRLTVV.

The J gene is TRBJ2-1, the V gene TRBV20-1; D unresolved. Trimming took 6 bases from V and 6 from J, leaving 6 bases between them. Germline-derived CDR1 and CDR2 are DFQATT and SNEGSKA (reference sequence). The CDR3 contains 10 residues. CDR3 loop: CSATLNEQFF. The DNA for the CDR3 is TGCAGTGCAACCCTCAATGAGCAGTTCTTC.